This TCR beta chain is from a study of technical replicates of blood from a handful of donors. This clone occurred once. Germline CDR1 reads LNHDA; CDR2 reads SQIVND (reference sequence). V was cut by 4 bases and J by 3 bases, with 15 bases left in between. The CDR3 is 15 residues long. Profiled with immunoSEQ multiplex PCR; TCRdb holds only in-frame clones, not every one. The sample comprises more than 65,000 clones, nearly 97% of which are singletons, and under 0.4% rests with the top ten. The V gene is TRBV19, the J gene TRBJ1-1, with D perhaps matching TRBD1 (6 bases). The sequenced material came from T cells isolated from PBMCs. The receptor's source is a human donor in good health. The CDR3 DNA reads TGTGCCAGTAGTAGAGGGGGTATCGCGGACACTGAAGCTTTCTTT. This encodes CASSRGGIADTEAFF.